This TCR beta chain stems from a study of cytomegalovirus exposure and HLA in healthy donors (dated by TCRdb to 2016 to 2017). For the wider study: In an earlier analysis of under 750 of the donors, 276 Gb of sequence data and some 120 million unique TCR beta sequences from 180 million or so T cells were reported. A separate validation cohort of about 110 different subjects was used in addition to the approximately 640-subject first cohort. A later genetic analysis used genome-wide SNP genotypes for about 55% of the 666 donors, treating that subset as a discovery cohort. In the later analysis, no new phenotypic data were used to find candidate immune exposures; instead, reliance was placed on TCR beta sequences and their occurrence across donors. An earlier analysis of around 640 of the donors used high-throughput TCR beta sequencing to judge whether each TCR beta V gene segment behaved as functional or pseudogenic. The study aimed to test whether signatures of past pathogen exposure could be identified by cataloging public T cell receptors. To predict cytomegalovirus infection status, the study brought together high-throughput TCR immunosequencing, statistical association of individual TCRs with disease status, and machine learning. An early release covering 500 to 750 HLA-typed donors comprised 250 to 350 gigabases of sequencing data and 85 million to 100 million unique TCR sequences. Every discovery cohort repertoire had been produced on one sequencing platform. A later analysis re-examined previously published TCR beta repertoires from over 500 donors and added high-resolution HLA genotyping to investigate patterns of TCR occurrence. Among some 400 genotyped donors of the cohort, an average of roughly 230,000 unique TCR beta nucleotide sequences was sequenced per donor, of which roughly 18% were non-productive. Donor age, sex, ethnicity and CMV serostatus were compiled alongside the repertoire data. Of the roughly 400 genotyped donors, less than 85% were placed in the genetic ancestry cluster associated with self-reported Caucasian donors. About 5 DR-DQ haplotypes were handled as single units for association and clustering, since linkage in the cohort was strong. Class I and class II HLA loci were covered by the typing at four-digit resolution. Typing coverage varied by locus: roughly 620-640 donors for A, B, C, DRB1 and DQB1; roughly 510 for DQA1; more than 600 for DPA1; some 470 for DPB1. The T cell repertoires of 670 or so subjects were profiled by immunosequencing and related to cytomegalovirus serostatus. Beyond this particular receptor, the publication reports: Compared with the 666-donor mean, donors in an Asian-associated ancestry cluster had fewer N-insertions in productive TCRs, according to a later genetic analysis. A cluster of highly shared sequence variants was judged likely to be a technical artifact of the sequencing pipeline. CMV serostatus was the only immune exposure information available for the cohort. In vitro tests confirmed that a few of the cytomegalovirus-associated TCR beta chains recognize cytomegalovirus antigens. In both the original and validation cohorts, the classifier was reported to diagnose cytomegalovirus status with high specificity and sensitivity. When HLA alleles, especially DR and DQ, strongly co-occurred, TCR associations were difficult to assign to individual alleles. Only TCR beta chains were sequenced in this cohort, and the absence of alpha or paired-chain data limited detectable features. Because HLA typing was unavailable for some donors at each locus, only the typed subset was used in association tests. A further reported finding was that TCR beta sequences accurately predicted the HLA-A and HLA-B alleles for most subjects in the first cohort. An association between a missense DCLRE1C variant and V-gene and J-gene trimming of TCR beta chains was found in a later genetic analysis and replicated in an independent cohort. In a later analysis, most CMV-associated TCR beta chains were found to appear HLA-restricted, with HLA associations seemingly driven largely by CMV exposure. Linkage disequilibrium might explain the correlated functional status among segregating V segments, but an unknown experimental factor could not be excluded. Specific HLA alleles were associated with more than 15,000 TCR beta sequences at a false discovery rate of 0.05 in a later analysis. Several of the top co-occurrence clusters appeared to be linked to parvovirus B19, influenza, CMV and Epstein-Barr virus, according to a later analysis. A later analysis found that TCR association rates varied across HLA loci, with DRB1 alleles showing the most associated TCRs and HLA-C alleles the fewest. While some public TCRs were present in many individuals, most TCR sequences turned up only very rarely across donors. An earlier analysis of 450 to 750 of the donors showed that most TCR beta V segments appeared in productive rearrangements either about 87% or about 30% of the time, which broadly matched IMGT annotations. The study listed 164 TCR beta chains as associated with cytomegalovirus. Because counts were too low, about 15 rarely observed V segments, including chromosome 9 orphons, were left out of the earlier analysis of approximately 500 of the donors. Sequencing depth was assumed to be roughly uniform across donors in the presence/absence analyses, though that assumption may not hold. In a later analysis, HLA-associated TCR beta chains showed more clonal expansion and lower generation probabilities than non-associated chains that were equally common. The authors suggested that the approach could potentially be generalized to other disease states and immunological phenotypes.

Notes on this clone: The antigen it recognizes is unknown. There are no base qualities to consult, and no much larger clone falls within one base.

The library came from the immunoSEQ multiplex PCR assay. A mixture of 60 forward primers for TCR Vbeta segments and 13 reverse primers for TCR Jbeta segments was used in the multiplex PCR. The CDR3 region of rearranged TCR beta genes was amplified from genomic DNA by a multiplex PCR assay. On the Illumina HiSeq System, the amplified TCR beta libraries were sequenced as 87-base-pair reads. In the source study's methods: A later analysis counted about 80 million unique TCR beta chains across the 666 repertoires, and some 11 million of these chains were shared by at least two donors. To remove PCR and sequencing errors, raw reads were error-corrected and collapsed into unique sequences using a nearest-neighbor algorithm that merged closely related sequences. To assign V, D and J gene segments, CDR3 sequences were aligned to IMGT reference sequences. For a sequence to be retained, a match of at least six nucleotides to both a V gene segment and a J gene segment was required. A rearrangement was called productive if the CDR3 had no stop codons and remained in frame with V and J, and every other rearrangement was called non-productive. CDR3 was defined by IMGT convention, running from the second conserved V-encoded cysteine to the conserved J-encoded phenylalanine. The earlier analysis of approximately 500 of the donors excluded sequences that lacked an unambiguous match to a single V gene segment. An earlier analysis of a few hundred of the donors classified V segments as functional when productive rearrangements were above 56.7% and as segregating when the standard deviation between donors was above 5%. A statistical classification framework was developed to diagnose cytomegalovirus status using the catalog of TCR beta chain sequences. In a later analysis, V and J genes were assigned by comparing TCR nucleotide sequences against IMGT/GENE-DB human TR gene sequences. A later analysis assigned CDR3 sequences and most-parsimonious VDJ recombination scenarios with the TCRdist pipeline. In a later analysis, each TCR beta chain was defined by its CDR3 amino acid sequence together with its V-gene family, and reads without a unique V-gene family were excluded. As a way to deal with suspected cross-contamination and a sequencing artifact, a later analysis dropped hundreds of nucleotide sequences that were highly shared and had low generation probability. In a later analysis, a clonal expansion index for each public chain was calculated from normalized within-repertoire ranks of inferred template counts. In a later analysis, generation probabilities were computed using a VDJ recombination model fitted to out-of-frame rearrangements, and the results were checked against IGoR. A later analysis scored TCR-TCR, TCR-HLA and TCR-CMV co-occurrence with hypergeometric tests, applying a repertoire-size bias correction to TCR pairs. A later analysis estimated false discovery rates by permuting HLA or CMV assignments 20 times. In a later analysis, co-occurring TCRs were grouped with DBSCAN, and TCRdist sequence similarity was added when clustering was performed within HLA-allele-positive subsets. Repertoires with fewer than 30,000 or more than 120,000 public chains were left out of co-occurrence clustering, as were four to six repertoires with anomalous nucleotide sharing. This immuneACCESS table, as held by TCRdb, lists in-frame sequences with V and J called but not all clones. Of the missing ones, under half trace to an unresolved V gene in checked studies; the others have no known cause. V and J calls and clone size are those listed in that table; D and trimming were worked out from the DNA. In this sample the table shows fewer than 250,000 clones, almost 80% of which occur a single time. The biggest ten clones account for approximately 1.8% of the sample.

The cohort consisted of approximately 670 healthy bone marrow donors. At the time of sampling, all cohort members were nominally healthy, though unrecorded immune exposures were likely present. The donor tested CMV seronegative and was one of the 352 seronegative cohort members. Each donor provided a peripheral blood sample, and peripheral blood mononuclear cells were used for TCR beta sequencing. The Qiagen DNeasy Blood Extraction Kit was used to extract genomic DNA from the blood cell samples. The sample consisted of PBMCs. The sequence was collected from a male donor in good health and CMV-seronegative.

The CDR3: CASSPGTGSSYEQYF. The base sequence is TGCGCCAGCAGCCCCGGGACAGGGAGCTCCTACGAGCAGTACTTC. The chain is made from TRBV4-3 and TRBJ2-7; 9 middle bases align to TRBD1. Trimming removed 4 bases from V and 0 bases from J; the gene matches leave 4 bases unexplained. CDR1 and CDR2 are drawn from the germline V gene: LGHNA, YSLEER. The CDR3 starts with the cysteine, ends with the phenylalanine, and has 15 residues. Only the CDR3 part of the read is kept: 45 bases, read in frame from the first base.